This T cell receptor beta chain was recovered during a study of T cell responses to AZD1222 COVID-19 vaccine. Study findings and constraints: Close to half of spike-specific TCRs reportedly recognize unmutated variant regions.

Repertoires were generated with immunoSEQ multiplex PCR, while TCRdb's copy carries only in-frame clones and drops some. The sample holds 80,000 to 95,000 clones; under 95% are singletons and the top ten take approximately 5.2%. The CDR3 sequence is 14 residues long. V gave up 0 bases and J gave up 1 base, with 7 bases separating them. Looked up from germline, CDR1 is LGHDT and CDR2 is YNNKEL (reference sequence). A remark on this clone: Its antigen is not known.

The chain is built from TRBV3-1 (or the pseudogene TRBV3-2) and TRBJ2-7; D gene uncertain. This specimen was peripheral blood, taken on day 0 of AZD1222 vaccination. The receptor comes from an adult in good health. This CDR3 reads CASSQDDHSYEQYF. The CDR3 nucleotides are TGTGCCAGCAGCCAAGATGATCATTCCTACGAGCAGTACTTC.